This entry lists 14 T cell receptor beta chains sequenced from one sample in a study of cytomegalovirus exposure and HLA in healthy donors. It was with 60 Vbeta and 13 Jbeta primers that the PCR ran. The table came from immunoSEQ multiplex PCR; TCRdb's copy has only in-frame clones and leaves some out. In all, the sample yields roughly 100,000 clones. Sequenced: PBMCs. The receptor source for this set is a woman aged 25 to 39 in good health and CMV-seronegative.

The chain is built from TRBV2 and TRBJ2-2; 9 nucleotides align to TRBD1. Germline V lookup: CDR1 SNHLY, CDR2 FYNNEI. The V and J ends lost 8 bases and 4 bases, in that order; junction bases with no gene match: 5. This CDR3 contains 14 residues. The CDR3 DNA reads TGTGCCAGCCGTAAACAGGGGGCCACCGGGGAGCTGTTTTTT. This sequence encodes CASRKQGATGELFF.

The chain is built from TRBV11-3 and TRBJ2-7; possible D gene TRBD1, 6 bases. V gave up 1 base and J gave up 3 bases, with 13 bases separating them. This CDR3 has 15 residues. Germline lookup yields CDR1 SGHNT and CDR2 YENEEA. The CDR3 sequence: CASSLGIEGDYEQYF. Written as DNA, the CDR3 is TGTGCCAGCAGCTTAGGCATAGAGGGGGACTACGAGCAGTACTTC.

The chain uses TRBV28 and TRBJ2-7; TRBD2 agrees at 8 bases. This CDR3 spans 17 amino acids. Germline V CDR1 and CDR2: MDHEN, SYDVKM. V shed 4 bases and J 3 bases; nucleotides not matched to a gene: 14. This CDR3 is CASSSPSGTRTSYEQYF. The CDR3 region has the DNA TGTGCCAGCAGTTCTCCTTCCGGGACTAGAACCAGCTACGAGCAGTACTTC. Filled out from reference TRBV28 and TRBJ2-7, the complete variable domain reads DVKVTQSSRYLVKRTGEKVFLECVQDMDHENMFWYRQDPGLGLRLIYFSYDVKMKEKGDIPEGYSVSREKKERFSLILESASTNQTSMYLCASSSPSGTRTSYEQYFGPGTRLTVT.

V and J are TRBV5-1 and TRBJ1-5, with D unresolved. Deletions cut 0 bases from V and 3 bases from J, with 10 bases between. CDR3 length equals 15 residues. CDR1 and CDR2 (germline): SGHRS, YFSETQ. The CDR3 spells CASSLGHGDNQPQHF. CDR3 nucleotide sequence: TGCGCCAGCAGCTTGGGACACGGCGACAATCAGCCCCAGCATTTT.

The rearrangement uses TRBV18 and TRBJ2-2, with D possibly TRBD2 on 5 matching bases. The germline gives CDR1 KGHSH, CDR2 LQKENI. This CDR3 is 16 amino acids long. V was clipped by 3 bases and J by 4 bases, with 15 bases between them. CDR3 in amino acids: CASSPPETRGTGELFF. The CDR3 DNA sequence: TGTGCCAGCTCACCTCCGGAAACCCGGGGCACCGGGGAGCTGTTTTTT. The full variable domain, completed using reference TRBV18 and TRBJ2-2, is NAGVMQNPRHLVRRRGQEARLRCSPMKGHSHVYWYRQLPEEGLKFMVYLQKENIIDESGMPKERFSAEFPKEGPSILRIQQVVRGDSAAYFCASSPPETRGTGELFFGEGSRLTVL.

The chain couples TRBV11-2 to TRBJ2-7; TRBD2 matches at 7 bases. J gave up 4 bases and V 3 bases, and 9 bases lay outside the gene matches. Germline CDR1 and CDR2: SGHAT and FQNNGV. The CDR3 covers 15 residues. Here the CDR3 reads CASSFGVGGWYEQYF. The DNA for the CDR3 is TGTGCCAGCAGCTTCGGGGTCGGGGGGTGGTACGAGCAGTACTTC.

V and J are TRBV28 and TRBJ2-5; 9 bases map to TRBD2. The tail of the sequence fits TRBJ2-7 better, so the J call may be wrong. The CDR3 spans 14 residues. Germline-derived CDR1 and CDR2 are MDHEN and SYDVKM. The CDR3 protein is CASSSGTSRDEQYF. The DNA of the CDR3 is TGTGCCAGCAGTTCGGGGACTAGCAGAGACGAGCAGTACTTC.

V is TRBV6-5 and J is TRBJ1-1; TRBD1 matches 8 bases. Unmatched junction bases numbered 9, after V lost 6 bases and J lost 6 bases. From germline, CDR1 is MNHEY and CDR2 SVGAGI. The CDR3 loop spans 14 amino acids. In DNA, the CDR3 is TGTGCCAGCAGAGCCGGCGGACAGGGCGCTGAAGCTTTCTTT. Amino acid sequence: CASRAGGQGAEAFF.

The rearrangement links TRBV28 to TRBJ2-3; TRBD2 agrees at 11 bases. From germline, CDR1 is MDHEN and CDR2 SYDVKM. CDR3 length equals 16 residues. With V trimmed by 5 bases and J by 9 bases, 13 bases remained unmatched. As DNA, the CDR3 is TGTGCCAGCAGTGCCCGACTAGCGGGGAAAAGGGGGACGCAGTATTTT. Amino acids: CASSARLAGKRGTQYF.

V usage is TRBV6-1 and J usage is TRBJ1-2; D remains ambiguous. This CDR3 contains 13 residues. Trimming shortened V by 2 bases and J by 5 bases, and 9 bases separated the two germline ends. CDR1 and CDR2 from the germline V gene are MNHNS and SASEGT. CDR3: CASSEPGVYGYTF. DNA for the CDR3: TGTGCCAGCAGTGAACCGGGAGTATATGGCTACACCTTC.

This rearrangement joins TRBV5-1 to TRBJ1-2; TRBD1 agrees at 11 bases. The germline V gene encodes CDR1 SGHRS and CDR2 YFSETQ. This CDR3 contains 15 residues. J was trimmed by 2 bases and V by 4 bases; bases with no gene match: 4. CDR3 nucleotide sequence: TGCGCCAGCAGCATAGGGACAGGGGGAAACTATGGCTACACCTTC. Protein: CASSIGTGGNYGYTF.

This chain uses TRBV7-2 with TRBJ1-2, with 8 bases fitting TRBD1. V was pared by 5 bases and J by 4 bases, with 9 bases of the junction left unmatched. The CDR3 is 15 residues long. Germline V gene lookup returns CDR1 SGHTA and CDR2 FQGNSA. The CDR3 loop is CASSARRDRIYGYTF. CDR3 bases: TGTGCCAGCAGCGCGCGCCGGGACAGGATCTATGGCTACACCTTC.

CDR3 nucleotides: TGTGCCAGCAGTGGTCCGCTAGCGGGAGTTTCCGGGGAGCTGTTTTTT. As protein: CASSGPLAGVSGELFF. The chain couples TRBV6-1 to TRBJ2-2, with 10 bases identical to TRBD2. Germline V gives CDR1 MNHNS, CDR2 SASEGT. Trimming took 4 bases from V and 6 from J; bases not matched to a gene: 8. The CDR3 extends over 16 amino acids.

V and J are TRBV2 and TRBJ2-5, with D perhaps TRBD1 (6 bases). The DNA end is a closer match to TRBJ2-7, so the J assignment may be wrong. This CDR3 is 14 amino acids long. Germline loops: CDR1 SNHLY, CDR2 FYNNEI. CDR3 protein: CASSAGRGTYEQYF. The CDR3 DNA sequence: TGTGCCAGCAGTGCGGGCAGGGGAACCTACGAGCAGTACTTC.